The 6 T cell receptor beta chains in this list originate from one sample, sequenced in a study of cytomegalovirus exposure and HLA in healthy donors. A multiplex PCR was run with 60 Vbeta primers and 13 Jbeta primers. Profiling relied on immunoSEQ multiplex PCR, and the TCRdb table lists in-frame clones only, not all of them. The repertoire holds approximately 150,000 clones, with roughly 86% as singletons. Specimen: PBMCs. These receptors all stem from a young man in good health and CMV-seropositive.

This rearrangement joins TRBV14 to TRBJ2-7; tentatively, D is TRBD2 (6 bases). The germline V and J ends were trimmed by 4 bases and 5 bases, with 15 bases remaining between them. Germline CDR1 SGHDN, CDR2 FVKESK. This CDR3 spans 14 amino acids. The CDR3 DNA sequence: TGTGCCAGCAGCCGCCCAGGGAGGAAGGACGAGCAGTACTTC. It translates to CASSRPGRKDEQYF. The full variable domain, in which reference TRBV14 and TRBJ2-7 provide the parts outside the CDR3, is EAGVTQFPSHSVIEKGQTVTLRCDPISGHDNLYWYRRVMGKEIKFLLHFVKESKQDESGMPNNRFLAERTGGTYSTLKVQPAELEDSGVYFCASSRPGRKDEQYFGPGTRLTVT.

The rearrangement joins TRBV19 to TRBJ2-7, with D perhaps TRBD2 (6 bases). V gave up 5 bases and J gave up 3 bases, with 11 bases separating them. The CDR3 is 13 residues long. In germline, CDR1 is LNHDA, CDR2 SQIVND (reference sequence). The CDR3 DNA is TGTGCCAGTAGTTTTACGACTAGCTACGAGCAGTACTTC. Amino acid sequence: CASSFTTSYEQYF.

This clone was recorded only once. The J gene is TRBJ1-2, the V gene TRBV28; tentatively, D is TRBD1 (6 bases). Germline CDR1 and CDR2: MDHEN and SYDVKM. Trimming pared 5 bases from V and 5 bases from J, leaving 12 bases between. CDR3 length equals 13 residues. Here the CDR3 DNA reads TGTGCCAGCAGTGAACCCAGGGGTTATGGCTACACCTTC. Translating gives CASSEPRGYGYTF.

DNA for the CDR3: TGTGCCAGCGGGTCGACAGGGACAGGAGAGACCCAGTACTTC. It yields the protein CASGSTGTGETQYF. The chain is built from TRBV28 and TRBJ2-5; 8 bases align to TRBD1. Looked up from germline, CDR1 is MDHEN and CDR2 is SYDVKM. The CDR3 contains 14 residues. V lost 8 bases to trimming and J lost 4 bases; unmatched junction nucleotides: 9.

The gene calls are TRBV5-6 and TRBJ2-3; D perhaps matches TRBD2 (5 bases). With 1 base removed from V and 2 bases from J, the gap between germline ends came to 11 bases. The germline CDR1 and CDR2 sequences are SGHDT and YYEEEE. The CDR3 is made up of 15 amino acids. CDR3 region: CASSLSGWDTDTQYF. As DNA, the CDR3 is TGTGCCAGCAGCTTGTCGGGATGGGACACAGATACGCAGTATTTT.

The chain recombines TRBV30 with TRBJ1-4; D is undetermined. There are 12 residues in the CDR3. From germline, CDR1 is GTSNPN and CDR2 SVGIG (reference sequence). Trimming took off 3 bases at V and 8 bases at J, with 10 bases between the two ends. Written as DNA, the CDR3 is TGTGCCTGGAGGGAAGGAGTGGAAAAACTGTTTTTT. Its protein is CAWREGVEKLFF.